This is a list of T cell receptor beta chains from one sample in a study of cytomegalovirus exposure and HLA in healthy donors. Profiling relied on immunoSEQ multiplex PCR, and the TCRdb table lists in-frame clones only, not all of them. The table includes a few hundred thousand clones, approximately 90% detected once. Sequenced sample: PBMCs. The source of these receptors is a woman between 18 and 29 years old in good health and CMV-seronegative. The conserved cysteine and the conserved F or W are not part of the CDR3 here.

j_gene	v_gene	CDR3aa
TRBJ2-7	TRBV21-1	ASPRAPHRTYEQY
TRBJ2-1	TRBV27	ASSLFSGLNEQF
TRBJ1-2	TRBV6-4	ASSAGQGGYGYT
TRBJ2-3	TRBV9	ASSVARGRLGTDTQY
TRBJ2-1	TRBV5-1	ASNTGTSSNEQF
TRBJ2-3	TRBV27	ASTGLLPSGTDTQY
TRBJ1-5	TRBV5-6	ASSPRKGGSGQPQH
TRBJ2-5	TRBV15	ATSRDNGETQY
TRBJ2-5	TRBV29-1	SSRGGEMVVQETQY
TRBJ1-2	TRBV28	ASGTGTDGYT
TRBJ1-1	TRBV14	ASSRSGSLREKTEAF
TRBJ1-1	TRBV28	ASSSGQNTEAF
TRBJ2-7	TRBV27	ASSLTPSNYEQY